This TCR beta chain was retrieved from a study of blood T cell repertoires in COVID-19. TCRdb's table, derived via immunoSEQ multiplex PCR, lists solely in-frame clones and lacks some. The sample records 90,000 to 100,000 clones, 70% to 85% being singletons. CDR3 length: 14 residues. Trimming removed 5 bases from V and 10 bases from J; junction bases left unmatched: 7. CDR1 is MNHEY, CDR2 SMNVEV, per germline (reference sequence). V and J are TRBV27 and TRBJ1-6; 8 bases agree with TRBD1. Specimen: peripheral blood. This receptor was taken from a man aged 55 to 70 with acute or convalescent COVID-19. CDR3 residues: CASSPRTGRSPLHF. The CDR3 DNA reads as TGTGCCAGCAGTCCAAGGACAGGGAGGTCACCCCTCCACTTT.